This T cell receptor (beta chain) was sequenced in a study of cytomegalovirus exposure and HLA in healthy donors. Background on the study: Earlier findings included some 120 million unique TCR beta sequences obtained from about 180 million T cells.

Study observations and caveats: A later analysis found common viral pathogens apparently linked to several of the most significant clusters. Data from an earlier analysis indicated that most TCR beta V segments were productive either about 90% or about 30% of the time. Researchers had no immune exposure information except CMV serostatus available.

Primers: 60 Vbeta forward and 13 Jbeta reverse. Profiling relied on immunoSEQ multiplex PCR, and the TCRdb table lists in-frame clones only, not all of them. Found here are about 150,000 clones, around 75% of them singletons; the top ten hold approximately 1.6%. A note on this clone: Its specificity is unknown.

Germline assignment: CDR1 MDHEN and CDR2 SYDVKM. Deletions cut 1 base from V and 6 bases from J, with 12 bases between. This CDR3 has 15 residues. The origin of this receptor is a woman aged 18-30 years in good health and CMV-seronegative. The chain is built from TRBV28 and TRBJ2-2; a weak D match, TRBD2 (5 bases). Material for sequencing was PBMCs. CDR3 in amino acids: CASSLSALGAGELFF. The DNA for the CDR3 is TGTGCCAGCAGTTTATCCGCACTGGGAGCCGGGGAGCTGTTTTTT.